The present TCR beta chain was sequenced within a study of identical twins. Regarding this clonotype: Its target is unknown.

This CDR3 is built from 15 residues. Deletions cut 5 bases from V and 4 bases from J, with 17 bases between. The germline CDR1 and CDR2 sequences are SQVTM and ANQGSEA. Unique molecular identifiers were present on cDNA, and template switching added a universal primer site. In TCRdb, the 5' RACE reads were re-called with MiXCR into one record per CDR3 protein. In the table there are about 530,000 distinct CDR3 sequences, 20% to 25% of which are singletons. Study findings and constraints: Weaker excess twin sharing was seen among beta out-of-frame sequences.

These same data were also listed under a study on yellow fever vaccine responses in identical twins.

The sample taken for sequencing was CD4+ T cells sorted from blood. V and J are TRBV29-1 and TRBJ2-2; D not resolved. The source is a woman between 18 and 29 years old in good health. CDR3 DNA sequence: TGCAGCGTTCGGATGTCCCAACTCGGCACCGGGGAGCTGTTTTTT. Its translation is CSVRMSQLGTGELFF.